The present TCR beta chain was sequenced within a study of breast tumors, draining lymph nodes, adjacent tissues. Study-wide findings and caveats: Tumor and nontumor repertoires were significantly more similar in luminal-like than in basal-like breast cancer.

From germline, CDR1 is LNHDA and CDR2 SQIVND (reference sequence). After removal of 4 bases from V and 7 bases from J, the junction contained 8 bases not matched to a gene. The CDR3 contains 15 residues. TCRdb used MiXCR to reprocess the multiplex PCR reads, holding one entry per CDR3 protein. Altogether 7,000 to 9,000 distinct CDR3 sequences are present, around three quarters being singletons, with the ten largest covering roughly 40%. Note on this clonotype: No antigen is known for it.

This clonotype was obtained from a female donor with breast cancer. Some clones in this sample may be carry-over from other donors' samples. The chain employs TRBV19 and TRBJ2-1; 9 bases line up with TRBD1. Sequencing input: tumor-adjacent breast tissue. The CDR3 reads CASSTDRGRRNEQFF. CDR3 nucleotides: TGTGCCAGTAGTACAGACAGGGGGAGGAGGAATGAGCAGTTCTTC.